This T cell receptor (beta chain) was profiled in a study of blood T cell repertoires in COVID-19. Turning to the study itself: Samples of COVID-19 (acute and convalescent) were obtained from the United States, Italy and Spain. In each case, the material was cDNA or gDNA derived from T cells, B-cell-depleted T cells, or PBMCs.

The CDR3 length is 18 residues. Trimming shortened V by 5 bases and J by 2 bases, and 25 bases separated the two germline ends. Germline V gene data show CDR1 as LGHNA and CDR2 as YNFKEQ. Authors' methods: Nucleated cell counts were estimated from reference gene primer amplification. Some clones are missing from TCRdb's copy, which holds only in-frame ones; the method was immunoSEQ multiplex PCR. V, J and clone size were drawn from that table, and D and trimming were deduced from the DNA. This sample yields approximately 30,000 clones, of which around 88% are seen a single time; roughly 26% belongs to the top ten.

This receptor was identified in a human donor in a cohort sampled during active COVID-19. The sequencing input was peripheral blood. This chain uses TRBV4-2 with TRBJ2-7, with D possibly being TRBD2 (7 bases). The CDR3 is CASSTSPPSAGAAYEQYF. Written as DNA, the CDR3 is TGTGCCAGCAGCACTTCGCCCCCATCGGCGGGGGCCGCCTACGAGCAGTACTTC.